The 30 T cell receptor beta chains below come from one sample, sequenced in a study of T cells after yellow fever vaccination. Each CDR3 protein is one row after TCRdb ran MiXCR on the 5' RACE reads. Of 250,000 to 300,000 distinct CDR3 sequences listed, around 4.9% are singletons. Specimen: CD4+ T cells sorted from PBMCs, collected on the day of the yellow fever booster vaccination. The origin of the receptors is a man aged 18-30 years who received the YFV17D yellow fever vaccine.

This clonotype was observed a few times. The chain has TRBV5-1 and TRBJ2-7; 9 bases fit TRBD2. Germline V gene sequence: CDR1 SGHRS, CDR2 YFSETQ. Trimming removed 0 bases from V and 1 base from J; junction bases left unmatched: 5. This CDR3 contains 16 residues. CDR3 in amino acids: CASSLVLAGPSYEQYF. As DNA, the CDR3 is TGCGCCAGCAGCTTGGTTCTAGCGGGGCCTTCCTACGAGCAGTACTTC.

The chain couples TRBV7-2 to TRBJ2-3, with 11 nucleotides matching TRBD2. Unmatched junction bases numbered 9, after V lost 3 bases and J lost 1 base. The V gene's germline CDR1 is SGHTA and CDR2 FQGNSA. The CDR3 covers 18 residues. The CDR3 region has the DNA TGTGCCAGCAGCTTGTGGGCACTACTAGCGGGGGGCACAGATACGCAGTATTTT. Translating gives CASSLWALLAGGTDTQYF.

The CDR3 spells CASSQGLAIVATQYF. The DNA for the CDR3 is TGTGCCAGCAGCCAGGGACTAGCGATTGTTGCGACCCAGTACTTC. The chain is built from TRBV7-2 and TRBJ2-5; TRBD2 matches at 10 bases. The CDR3 length is 15 residues. In germline, CDR1 is SGHTA, CDR2 FQGNSA. J lost 7 bases, V lost 5 bases, and 10 bases had no gene match. The full variable domain, rest sourced from reference TRBV7-2 and TRBJ2-5, is GAGVSQSPSNKVTEKGKDVELRCDPISGHTALYWYRQSLGQGLEFLIYFQGNSAPDKSGLPSDRFSAERTGGSVSTLTIQRTQQEDSAVYLCASSQGLAIVATQYFGPGTRLLVL.

In this sample, this clonotype turned up many times. V is TRBV4-3 and J is TRBJ1-2, with D possibly matching TRBD1 (5 bases). The CDR3 extends over 15 amino acids. The V end was cut by 1 base, the J end by 4 bases, with 13 bases between. Germline CDR1 reads LGHNA; CDR2 reads YSLEER. CDR3 residues: CASSQAPGGSYGYTF. The CDR3 coding sequence is TGCGCCAGCAGCCAAGCGCCCGGGGGGAGCTATGGCTACACCTTC.

Only one count was recorded for this clonotype. The V and J genes are TRBV15 and TRBJ2-2, with 9 bases identical to TRBD1. The CDR3 spans 15 residues. V shed 1 base, J shed 3 bases, and the junction held 0 bases outside the gene matches. Per germline, CDR1 LNHNV and CDR2 YYDKDF (reference sequence). This CDR3 is CATSRGQGDTGELFF. In DNA, the CDR3 is TGTGCCACCAGCAGAGGACAGGGGGACACCGGGGAGCTGTTTTTT. Looking up the rest from reference TRBV15 and TRBJ2-2 gives the full variable domain: DAMVIQNPRYQVTQFGKPVTLSCSQTLNHNVMYWYQQKSSQAPKLLFHYYDKDFNNEADTPDNFQSRRPNTSFCFLDIRSPGLGDTAMYLCATSRGQGDTGELFFGEGSRLTVL.

The chain combines TRBV4-3 with TRBJ2-2, with 8 bases matching TRBD1. Unmatched junction bases numbered 5, after V lost 5 bases and J lost 6 bases. Looked up from germline, CDR1 is LGHNA and CDR2 is YSLEER. The CDR3 is made up of 14 amino acids. The CDR3 region is CASSKRQGSGELFF. The CDR3 nucleotides are TGCGCCAGCAGCAAGCGACAGGGGTCCGGGGAGCTGTTTTTT.

Many counts were recorded for this clonotype. The rearrangement joins TRBV12-3 or TRBV12-4 to TRBJ2-1; D could derive from TRBD1 or TRBD2 (6 bases each). Deletions cut 0 bases from V and 2 bases from J, with 14 bases between. The CDR3 contains 17 residues. The CDR3 DNA sequence: TGTGCCAGCAGTTTAGCGGAGGGGGGTCGCGCCTACAATGAGCAGTTCTTC. Its protein is CASSLAEGGRAYNEQFF.

This clonotype has a count of ten or more. V and J are TRBV6-5 and TRBJ1-1; D is undetermined. Germline assignment: CDR1 MNHEY and CDR2 SVGAGI. This CDR3 comprises 14 residues. The V end lost 2 bases, the J end lost 0 bases, and 7 bases lay between the germline ends. DNA for the CDR3: TGTGCCAGCAGTTACCTTAAAGTGAACACTGAAGCTTTCTTT. This codes for CASSYLKVNTEAFF.

This clonotype was observed at least ten times. This chain uses TRBV7-2 with TRBJ2-7; D remains unclear. Germline CDR1 is SGHTA and CDR2 is FQGNSA. V was shortened by 2 bases and J by 3 bases, with 8 bases between the two germline ends. This CDR3 spans 13 amino acids. For the CDR3, the DNA is TGTGCCAGCAGCTTATCCCCAGTCTACGAGCAGTACGTC. Translating it yields CASSLSPVYEQYV.

This clonotype appeared a few times. The chain couples TRBV5-1 to TRBJ2-3; perhaps TRBD1 as D (5 bases). Germline values: CDR1 SGHRS, CDR2 YFSETQ. Trimming took off 2 bases at V and 2 bases at J, with 9 bases between the two ends. The CDR3 is 14 amino acids. CDR3 DNA sequence: TGCGCCAGCAGCTTCACAGGATACACAGATACGCAGTATTTT. Amino acids: CASSFTGYTDTQYF. Full variable domain (outside the CDR3, taken from reference TRBV5-1 and TRBJ2-3): KAGVTQTPRYLIKTRGQQVTLSCSPISGHRSVSWYQQTPGQGLQFLFEYFSETQRNKGNFPGRFSGRQFSNSRSEMNVSTLELGDSALYLCASSFTGYTDTQYFGPGTRLTVL.

The sample holds a few counts of this clonotype. The V gene is TRBV5-5, the J gene TRBJ1-5; 9 bases are a match to TRBD1. V lost 3 bases to trimming and J lost 4 bases; unmatched junction nucleotides: 2. Germline CDR1 SGHKS, CDR2 YYEKEE (reference sequence). The CDR3 covers 14 residues. Here the CDR3 reads CASSWDRVNQPQHF. CDR3 nucleotide sequence: TGTGCCAGCAGCTGGGACAGGGTAAATCAGCCCCAGCATTTT.

This chain joins TRBV12-5 and TRBJ2-6; D uncertain. The CDR3 contains 15 residues. V lost 1 base to trimming and J lost 0 bases, with 4 bases between them. Germline loops: CDR1 LGHNT, CDR2 FRNRAP. CDR3 coding DNA: TGTGCTAGTGGTTTGGGCTCCTCTGGGGCCAACGTCCTGACTTTC. It encodes CASGLGSSGANVLTF.

This clonotype appeared many times. The chain employs TRBV4-1 and TRBJ2-1, with 8 nucleotides matching TRBD2. The trim removed 1 base at V and 4 bases at J, leaving 3 bases unmatched. The CDR3 is 15 residues long. From germline, CDR1 is MGHRA and CDR2 YSYEKL. CDR3 bases: TGCGCCAGCAGCCAAGTCGGCGGGGGGTACAATGAGCAGTTCTTC. This codes for CASSQVGGGYNEQFF.

This chain joins TRBV12-3 or TRBV12-4 and TRBJ1-3, with unresolved D. This CDR3 is built from 12 residues. V was clipped by 4 bases and J by 9 bases, with 10 bases between them. In DNA form, the CDR3 reads TGTGCCAGCAGTTCCCCCCATAGCACCATATATTTT. Encoded protein: CASSSPHSTIYF.

This chain links TRBV5-1 with TRBJ2-5; a weak D match, TRBD2 (5 bases). The germline V gene has CDR1 SGHRS and CDR2 YFSETQ. The CDR3 runs 14 residues. The ends were cut back, 1 base at V and 5 bases at J, with 12 bases in the middle. This chain's CDR3 is CASSLLIARETQYF. As DNA, the CDR3 is TGCGCCAGCAGCTTGCTGATAGCGAGGGAGACCCAGTACTTC.

The V and J genes are TRBV27 and TRBJ2-7; 8 nucleotides agree with TRBD1. Trimming removed 5 bases from V and 4 bases from J; junction bases left unmatched: 10. The germline CDR1 and CDR2 sequences are MNHEY and SMNVEV (reference sequence). The CDR3 is 15 amino acids. CDR3 nucleotide sequence: TGTGCCAGCAGTCCTAGCCCATACAGGGGGTACGAGCAGTACGTC. Translation: CASSPSPYRGYEQYV.

This clonotype was picked up a small number of times. The gene calls are TRBV20-1 and TRBJ2-5, with 12 bases aligning to TRBD2. The CDR3 loop spans 15 amino acids. After removal of 3 bases from V and 0 bases from J, the junction contained 2 bases not matched to a gene. The germline gives CDR1 DFQATT, CDR2 SNEGSKA (reference sequence). CDR3 DNA: TGCAGTGCTAGTAGGACTAGCGGGGACCAAGAGACCCAGTACTTC. Translated: CSASRTSGDQETQYF.

This chain connects TRBV10-3 to TRBJ1-6, with D perhaps matching TRBD1 (6 bases). Germline CDR1 is ENHRY and CDR2 is SYGVKD. Trimming took off 9 bases at V and 7 bases at J, with 13 bases between the two ends. The CDR3 consists of 13 residues. CDR3: CAIGRDTNSPLHF. CDR3 DNA: TGTGCCATTGGCCGGGACACCAATTCACCCCTCCACTTT.

The sample holds a few counts of this clonotype. The chain links TRBV6-5 to TRBJ2-5, with D perhaps matching TRBD1 (5 bases). The length of the CDR3 is 18 residues. CDR1 is MNHEY and CDR2 is SVGAGI in the germline V gene. The ends were cut back, 2 bases at V and 3 bases at J, with 22 bases in the middle. CDR3 DNA: TGTGCCAGCAGTTACGAGGTCGGCGTAGGACACTCAGAAGAGACCCAGTACTTC. Residues: CASSYEVGVGHSEETQYF.

This clonotype has at least ten counts. With a much larger clone just one base away, this may be a read error. The chain joins TRBV7-2 to TRBJ2-5, with D hard to call. The V end lost 4 bases, the J end lost 5 bases, and 5 bases lay between the germline ends. CDR1 is SGHTA, CDR2 FQGNSA, per germline. This CDR3 is 11 amino acids long. The CDR3 here is CASSSHETQYF. CDR3 DNA sequence: TGTGCCAGCAGCTCACACGAGACCCAGTACTTC. The full variable domain, rest sourced from reference TRBV7-2 and TRBJ2-5, is GAGVSQSPSNKVTEKGKDVELRCDPISGHTALYWYRQSLGQGLEFLIYFQGNSAPDKSGLPSDRFSAERTGGSVSTLTIQRTQQEDSAVYLCASSSHETQYFGPGTRLLVL.

This clonotype has only a few counts. The rearrangement uses TRBV7-2 and TRBJ1-5; possibly TRBD1 for D (6 bases). CDR3 size: 15 residues. CDR1 is SGHTA, CDR2 FQGNSA, per germline. V lost 5 bases to trimming and J lost 3 bases, with 14 bases between them. As DNA, the CDR3 is TGTGCCAGCAGCCCATATGGGGGCCTCAATCAGCCCCAGCATTTT. Translated: CASSPYGGLNQPQHF.

The chain recombines TRBV5-1 with TRBJ2-2; 10 bases line up with TRBD2. CDR1 is SGHRS and CDR2 is YFSETQ in the germline V gene. V shed 0 bases and J 0 bases; nucleotides not matched to a gene: 5. This CDR3 contains 18 residues. The CDR3 spells CASSLALAGATNTGELFF. DNA for the CDR3: TGCGCCAGCAGCTTGGCCCTAGCGGGGGCCACGAACACCGGGGAGCTGTTTTTT. Variable domain in full (rest from reference TRBV5-1 and TRBJ2-2): KAGVTQTPRYLIKTRGQQVTLSCSPISGHRSVSWYQQTPGQGLQFLFEYFSETQRNKGNFPGRFSGRQFSNSRSEMNVSTLELGDSALYLCASSLALAGATNTGELFFGEGSRLTVL.

The V gene is TRBV12-3 or TRBV12-4, the J gene TRBJ2-1, with 8 bases lining up with TRBD1. Trimming took 3 bases from V and 7 from J; bases not matched to a gene: 8. There are 15 residues in the CDR3. The CDR3 bases are TGTGCCAGCAGTTTGGACAGGGTATTACAGAATGAGCAGTTCTTC. Amino acids: CASSLDRVLQNEQFF.

In this sample, this clonotype turned up a few times. This chain uses TRBV5-1 with TRBJ2-1; TRBD2 matches at 9 bases. CDR1 is SGHRS, CDR2 YFSETQ, per germline. This CDR3 is 16 amino acids long. With 3 bases clipped from V and 8 bases from J, the junction kept 12 bases outside the gene matches. The CDR3 nucleotides read TGCGCCAGCAGCTCCCAAGGGGGCGGGGGGGCTGATGAGCAGTTCTTC. It translates to CASSSQGGGGADEQFF.

The chain couples TRBV4-3 to TRBJ1-4, with D unresolved. This CDR3 is 14 amino acids long. V lost 1 base and J 7 bases, leaving 10 bases between the germline ends. CDR1 is LGHNA, CDR2 YSLEER, per germline. In nucleotides, the CDR3 is TGCGCCAGCAGCCAAGCACCGGGAGGTGAAAAACTGTTTTTT. Its translation: CASSQAPGGEKLFF.

This clonotype has ten or more counts. Compared with germline, one end of the junction differs, possibly owing to a read error. The chain links TRBV5-1 to TRBJ1-1; D ambiguous. The CDR3 loop spans 13 amino acids. Germline values: CDR1 SGHRS, CDR2 YFSETQ. The CDR3 coding sequence is TGTGCCAGCAGCTTAGGAATGAACACTGAAGCTTTCTTT. This encodes CASSLGMNTEAFF.

This clonotype appeared a few times. The J gene is TRBJ2-5, the V gene TRBV4-2; D gene unclear. Germline CDR1 and CDR2: LGHNA and YNFKEQ. CDR3 size: 13 residues. The V and J ends lost 2 bases and 1 base respectively, with 5 bases between them. The CDR3 is CASSQPPQETQYF. CDR3 bases: TGTGCCAGCAGCCAACCGCCCCAAGAGACCCAGTACTTC.

This clonotype has more than one count but fewer than ten. The chain recombines TRBV7-9 with TRBJ1-5; D unresolved. This CDR3 spans 14 amino acids. In germline, CDR1 is SEHNR, CDR2 FQNEAQ (reference sequence). Trimming took off 5 bases at V and 6 bases at J, with 14 bases between the two ends. CDR3 protein: CASSADNGRQPQHF. The CDR3 DNA follows: TGTGCCAGCAGCGCGGATAACGGTCGTCAGCCCCAGCATTTT.

A remark on this clonotype: A junction end diverges from the germline sequence, so it may reflect a read error. The gene calls are TRBV7-2 and TRBJ2-1; possibly TRBD1 or TRBD2 for D (6 bases each). Germline values: CDR1 SGHTA, CDR2 FQGNSA. The CDR3 loop spans 15 amino acids. The CDR3 DNA sequence: TGTGCCAGCAGCCATAATAAGGGGGGAGAGGTCGGCGTAGTCTTC. Translation: CASSHNKGGEVGVVF. Complete variable domain (other parts from reference TRBV7-2 and TRBJ2-1): GAGVSQSPSNKVTEKGKDVELRCDPISGHTALYWYRQSLGQGLEFLIYFQGNSAPDKSGLPSDRFSAERTGGSVSTLTIQRTQQEDSAVYLCASSHNKGGEVGVVFGPGTRLTVL.

This clonotype was counted many times. The rearrangement joins TRBV12-3 or TRBV12-4 to TRBJ2-6; the D call may be TRBD1 or TRBD2 (5 bases each). V shed 5 bases and J shed 9 bases, with 14 bases lying between them. The CDR3 spans 14 residues. The CDR3 DNA follows: TGTGCCAGCAGTCGCCCCGGGGCCATCAACGTCCTGACTTTC. Protein sequence: CASSRPGAINVLTF.